This passage covers 25 T cell receptor beta chains from one sample sequenced in a study of cytomegalovirus exposure and HLA in healthy donors. Only in-frame clones appear in the TCRdb table, and some are missing; sequencing was by immunoSEQ multiplex PCR. This table has some 170,000 clones, roughly 86% appearing once. Specimen: PBMCs. Receptors originate from a young man in good health and CMV-seropositive.

This chain uses TRBV2 with TRBJ2-7, with a weak D call TRBD1 (5 bases). V lost 7 bases and J lost 2, with 18 bases in between. Germline CDR1 reads SNHLY; CDR2 reads FYNNEI. The CDR3 totals 15 residues. Here the CDR3 reads CASTRLGAPPYEQYF. CDR3 in DNA: TGTGCCAGCACCCGTTTAGGGGCGCCCCCCTACGAGCAGTACTTC. The entire variable domain, with the rest obtained from reference TRBV2 and TRBJ2-7, is as follows: EPEVTQTPSHQVTQMGQEVILRCVPISNHLYFYWYRQILGQKVEFLVSFYNNEISEKSEIFDDQFSVERPDGSNFTLKIRSTKLEDSAMYFCASTRLGAPPYEQYFGPGTRLTVT.

J is TRBJ2-5 and V is TRBV5-4; TRBD2 agrees at 11 bases. This CDR3 is 18 amino acids long. Germline values: CDR1 SGHNT, CDR2 YYREEE (reference sequence). The V and J ends lost 0 bases and 1 base, in that order; junction bases with no gene match: 8. CDR3 nucleotides: TGTGCCAGCAGCTTGGGCCTAGCGGGAGGTCCGACCCAAGAGACCCAGTACTTC. Its translation is CASSLGLAGGPTQETQYF.

The chain carries TRBV6-6 and TRBJ2-3; D gene unclear. Germline V lookup: CDR1 MNHNY, CDR2 SVGAGI (reference sequence). The CDR3 has 12 residues. Trimming cost V 2 bases and J 5 bases, with 5 bases left between them. The CDR3 sequence is CASSYELDTQYF. CDR3 bases: TGTGCCAGCAGTTACGAGCTAGATACGCAGTATTTT.

V gene TRBV12-5 combines with J gene TRBJ2-1, with TRBD2 matching 14 bases. Germline-derived CDR1 and CDR2 are LGHNT and FRNRAP. This CDR3 spans 16 amino acids. Trimming cost V 0 bases and J 7 bases; bases outside gene matches: 2. The CDR3 DNA sequence: TGTGCTAGTGGTTTGGTAGGGACTAGCGGGAGTAATGAGCAGTTCTTC. Encoded protein: CASGLVGTSGSNEQFF.

Remarks on this clone: Other DNA sequences in the sample encode the same CDR3. The V gene is TRBV27, the J gene TRBJ1-2; TRBD1 might be the D (6 bases). This CDR3 is built from 13 residues. CDR1 MNHEY and CDR2 SMNVEV come from the germline V gene (reference sequence). V was trimmed by 3 bases and J by 2 bases, leaving 7 bases between them. The CDR3 bases are TGTGCCAGCAGTTTGCAGGGGAACTATGGCTACACCTTC. It specifies CASSLQGNYGYTF.

The chain uses TRBV27 and TRBJ1-2; 8 positions agree with TRBD1. The CDR3 has 16 residues. Germline CDR1 reads MNHEY; CDR2 reads SMNVEV (reference sequence). The trim removed 7 bases at V and 0 bases at J, leaving 10 bases unmatched. As DNA, the CDR3 is TGTGCCAGCATCGGTCCCGGGACAGGAGCTAACTATGGCTACACCTTC. Its translation is CASIGPGTGANYGYTF.

The rearrangement links TRBV7-9 to TRBJ2-5; D is ambiguous. Per germline, CDR1 SEHNR and CDR2 FQNEAQ (reference sequence). This CDR3 contains 14 residues. V was pared by 6 bases and J by 3 bases, with 14 bases between. This CDR3 reads CASSVLVGEETQYF. CDR3 coding DNA: TGTGCCAGCAGTGTTTTGGTAGGAGAAGAGACCCAGTACTTC.

This clone came up a few times. The gene calls are TRBV7-8 and TRBJ2-1, with 11 bases fitting TRBD2. V trimming: 4 bases; J trimming: 0 bases; junction bases outside the gene matches: 2. This CDR3 is 16 amino acids long. CDR1 and CDR2 from the germline V gene are SGHVS and FQNEAQ. The CDR3 sequence: CASSSGLADSYNEQFF. The CDR3 DNA reads as TGTGCCAGCAGCTCGGGACTAGCGGACTCCTACAATGAGCAGTTCTTC.

The V gene is TRBV27, the J gene TRBJ2-3; 8 nucleotides match TRBD2. Trimming took 1 base from V and 5 from J; bases not matched to a gene: 5. Germline values: CDR1 MNHEY, CDR2 SMNVEV (reference sequence). The CDR3 contains 15 residues. The CDR3 region is CASSLYGRAIDTQYF. The CDR3 bases are TGTGCCAGCAGTTTATACGGGAGGGCAATAGATACGCAGTATTTT.

This chain links TRBV2 with TRBJ2-3; D remains unclear. V lost 7 bases to trimming and J lost 3 bases, with 11 bases between them. The CDR3 is 13 residues long. Germline V lookup: CDR1 SNHLY, CDR2 FYNNEI. In nucleotides, the CDR3 is TGTGCCAGCAACCAGCGTTGGACAGATACGCAGTATTTT. This encodes CASNQRWTDTQYF.

The rearrangement uses TRBV19 and TRBJ2-2; D might be TRBD2 (5 bases). CDR1 LNHDA and CDR2 SQIVND come from the germline V gene (reference sequence). The CDR3 covers 15 residues. Trimming removed 2 bases at V and 2 bases at J, with 9 bases between. CDR3: CASSISLANTGELFF. In DNA, the CDR3 is TGTGCCAGTAGTATAAGCCTAGCTAACACCGGGGAGCTGTTTTTT. Together with reference TRBV19 and TRBJ2-2, the CDR3 gives the full variable domain: DGGITQSPKYLFRKEGQNVTLSCEQNLNHDAMYWYRQDPGQGLRLIYYSQIVNDFQKGDIAEGYSVSREKKESFPLTVTSAQKNPTAFYLCASSISLANTGELFFGEGSRLTVL.

The chain joins TRBV6-5 to TRBJ2-2, with D possibly TRBD1 on 7 matching bases. Germline V gives CDR1 MNHEY, CDR2 SVGAGI. CDR3 length: 14 residues. V shed 6 bases and J shed 1 base, with 9 bases lying between them. In DNA form, the CDR3 reads TGTGCCAGCAGGCGGGACAGGAACACCGGGGAGCTGTTTTTT. Its translation: CASRRDRNTGELFF.

In its sample, this clone was seen a few times. The rearrangement uses TRBV7-9 and TRBJ2-1; TRBD1 is a possible D gene (5 bases). V was pared by 4 bases and J by 5 bases, with 15 bases between. The CDR3 has 15 amino acids. The germline V gene has CDR1 SEHNR and CDR2 FQNEAQ (reference sequence). The CDR3 protein is CASSSIQGRDNEQFF. Written as DNA, the CDR3 is TGTGCCAGCAGCTCTATTCAGGGAAGGGACAATGAGCAGTTCTTC. The full variable domain, in which reference TRBV7-9 and TRBJ2-1 provide the parts outside the CDR3, is DTGVSQNPRHKITKRGQNVTFRCDPISEHNRLYWYRQTLGQGPEFLTYFQNEAQLEKSRLLSDRFSAERPKGSFSTLEIQRTEQGDSAMYLCASSSIQGRDNEQFFGPGTRLTVL.

This clone was observed at least ten times. The V and J genes are TRBV5-5 and TRBJ1-2; 10 bases match TRBD1. The CDR3 has 16 amino acids. Unmatched junction bases numbered 8, after V lost 2 bases and J lost 4 bases. Per the germline V gene, CDR1 is SGHKS and CDR2 is YYEKEE (reference sequence). Here the CDR3 reads CASSFRGQGLAYGYTF. The CDR3 bases are TGTGCCAGCAGCTTTCGGGGACAGGGGTTGGCCTATGGCTACACCTTC. Drawing the rest from reference TRBV5-5 and TRBJ1-2, the complete variable domain is DAGVTQSPTHLIKTRGQQVTLRCSPISGHKSVSWYQQVLGQGPQFIFQYYEKEERGRGNFPDRFSARQFPNYSSELNVNALLLGDSALYLCASSFRGQGLAYGYTFGSGTRLTVV.

The chain employs TRBV5-4 and TRBJ2-7; 9 nucleotides match TRBD1. CDR3 length equals 15 residues. V was clipped by 1 base and J by 7 bases; unmatched bases: 9. Germline V gives CDR1 SGHNT, CDR2 YYREEE (reference sequence). CDR3 nucleotide sequence: TGTGCCAGCAGCTTGCCGCCGGGACAGGGTGAGGAGCAGTACTTC. Translation gives CASSLPPGQGEEQYF.

This clone was picked up one time. The J gene is TRBJ1-5, the V gene TRBV19; D call uncertain. With 1 base removed from V and 4 bases from J, the gap between germline ends came to 11 bases. Germline-derived CDR1 and CDR2 are LNHDA and SQIVND (reference sequence). The CDR3 is 15 residues long. In DNA, the CDR3 is TGTGCCAGTAGTATAGGTAACAGCCAAAATCAGCCCCAGCATTTT. As protein: CASSIGNSQNQPQHF.

This chain connects TRBV2 to TRBJ2-1; 7 bases align to TRBD2. CDR3 length: 13 residues. V gave up 4 bases and J gave up 7 bases; unmatched junction bases: 4. Looked up from germline, CDR1 is SNHLY and CDR2 is FYNNEI. CDR3 in amino acids: CASSVNGGNEQFF. The CDR3 nucleotides read TGTGCCAGCAGTGTCAACGGGGGGAATGAGCAGTTCTTC. Using reference TRBV2 and TRBJ2-1 for the parts outside the CDR3, the full variable domain is EPEVTQTPSHQVTQMGQEVILRCVPISNHLYFYWYRQILGQKVEFLVSFYNNEISEKSEIFDDQFSVERPDGSNFTLKIRSTKLEDSAMYFCASSVNGGNEQFFGPGTRLTVL.

This rearrangement joins TRBV11-2 to TRBJ2-7; 8 nucleotides agree with TRBD2. The CDR3 is 17 residues long. Trimming took 4 bases from V and 1 from J; bases not matched to a gene: 12. Per the germline V gene, CDR1 is SGHAT and CDR2 is FQNNGV. CDR3 coding DNA: TGTGCCAGCAGCTCGACCCTCTTAGCGGGAAAATCCTACGAGCAGTACTTC. Amino acid sequence: CASSSTLLAGKSYEQYF.

V and J are TRBV29-1 and TRBJ1-4; D call uncertain. The germline V gene encodes CDR1 SQVTM and CDR2 ANQGSEA. CDR3 size: 14 residues. V was shortened by 6 bases and J by 0 bases, with 11 bases between the two germline ends. The chain's CDR3 is CSVYTGTTNEKLFF. Here the CDR3 DNA reads TGCAGCGTGTACACCGGGACAACTAATGAAAAACTGTTTTTT.

This rearrangement joins TRBV30 to TRBJ2-5; 7 bases align to TRBD1. The junction had 7 bases not matched to a gene; V was cut back by 4 bases and J by 5 bases. The germline V gene encodes CDR1 GTSNPN and CDR2 SVGIG (reference sequence). This CDR3 region has 13 residues. The CDR3 bases are TGTGCCTGGAACGAGGGGGCCGGGGAGACCCAGTACTTC. As protein: CAWNEGAGETQYF.

The CDR3 spells CAWSSRGLNEQFF. For the CDR3, the DNA is TGTGCCTGGAGTAGCAGGGGGCTTAATGAGCAGTTCTTC. The chain has TRBV30 and TRBJ2-1; 8 bases agree with TRBD1. Germline loops: CDR1 GTSNPN, CDR2 SVGIG (reference sequence). V was pared by 2 bases and J by 7 bases, with 4 bases of the junction left unmatched. There are 13 residues in the CDR3.

The V call is TRBV5-1, the J call TRBJ2-5; D might be TRBD2 (7 bases). Trimming took 5 bases from V and 5 from J, leaving 19 bases between them. CDR1 and CDR2 (germline): SGHRS, YFSETQ. The CDR3 covers 15 residues. The CDR3 DNA reads TGCGCCAGCAGTTGGGGGGGGCGCAGGTCCGAGACCCAGTACTTC. Protein product: CASSWGGRRSETQYF.

The rearrangement joins TRBV15 to TRBJ2-7; tentatively, D is TRBD1 (6 bases). The CDR3 has 15 amino acids. The germline gives CDR1 LNHNV, CDR2 YYDKDF (reference sequence). V was cut by 0 bases and J by 6 bases, with 15 bases left in between. The DNA for the CDR3 is TGTGCCACCAGCAGAGATGGCGGACTCAGGGGCGAGCAGTACTTC. It is translated as CATSRDGGLRGEQYF.

This clone has only a few counts. The chain has TRBV5-5 and TRBJ2-7, with D possibly matching TRBD1 (6 bases). Trimming removed 0 bases at V and 3 bases at J, with 13 bases between. Germline CDR1 reads SGHKS; CDR2 reads YYEKEE (reference sequence). The CDR3 is made up of 15 amino acids. This chain's CDR3 is CASSLGVQGRYEQYF. The CDR3 bases are TGTGCCAGCAGCTTGGGGGTCCAGGGGCGCTACGAGCAGTACTTC.

This clone showed up just once. The chain is built from TRBV7-2 and TRBJ2-5, with TRBD2 identical over 8 bases. The junction had 11 bases not matched to a gene; V was cut back by 6 bases and J by 5 bases. The germline CDR1 and CDR2 sequences are SGHTA and FQGNSA. The CDR3 spans 15 residues. CDR3 residues: CASSYIAGRGETQYF. The CDR3 DNA reads as TGTGCCAGCAGTTATATAGCCGGGAGGGGTGAGACCCAGTACTTC.